What follows describes a single T cell receptor beta chain. The sample holds other DNA sequences that translate to the same CDR3. TCRdb keeps only in-frame clones here, not all; method: immunoSEQ multiplex PCR. The table shows approximately 2,200,000 clones, with roughly 91% occurring only once. Terminally differentiated effector memory CD45RA+ cells were left out of the naive CD8 fraction, which was CD45RO-negative and positively selected for CCR7. The entry originates in a study of shared clonotypes between healthy human individuals. Trimming removed 5 bases from V and 2 bases from J, with 7 bases in between. Looked up from germline, CDR1 is LNHDA and CDR2 is SQIVND (reference sequence). There are 13 residues in the CDR3.

The chain has TRBV19 and TRBJ1-3, with D uncertain. The TCR was taken from a man aged 18 to 29 in good health. Some clones in this sample may be carry-over from other donors' samples. Sequenced sample: naive CD8+ T cells from PBMCs. The CDR3 reads CASSLLPGNTIYF. For the CDR3, the DNA is TGTGCCAGTAGTCTTCTCCCTGGAAACACCATATATTTT.